A selection of T cell receptor beta chains follows, all from one sample in a study of T cell repertoires in cytomegalovirus infection. No antigens are known for them. Using its own MiXCR run on the reads, TCRdb lists one record per CDR3 protein. The sample lists hundreds of thousands of distinct CDR3 sequences, under 35% occurring once. Here the sequenced sample was cultured PBMCs, taken from culture after CMV antigen stimulation. All receptors come from a human donor in good health (CMV status not recorded). Some clones in this sample may be carry-over from other donors' samples. CDR3s leave out the opening cysteine and the closing phenylalanine or tryptophan.

>TRBV14
ASSQREIKQSSTYEQY
>TRBV12-3/TRBV12-4
ASSLGQGRFNEKF
>TRBV14
ASSPGLAGAFGELF
>TRBV6-4
ASSDEAGASTGELF
>TRBV12-3/TRBV12-4
ASSLFGGSYNSPLH
>TRBV7-9
ASSFSQENQPQH
>TRBV7-2
ASSLTTSTDTQY
>TRBV6-1
ASSEQGDSDTQY
>TRBV5-1
ASSLEDGGASEQF
>TRBV7-2
ASSFQRYGYT
>TRBV11-1
ASSFYPLGSGSLNEQF
>TRBV19
ASSTQLGSADTQY
>TRBV20-1
SARDREGSYNEQF
>TRBV7-6
ASSRSRGFSGNTIY
>TRBV12-3/TRBV12-4
ASSSNTLETDTQY
>TRBV12-3/TRBV12-4
ASSSLQGRTEAF
>TRBV19
ATGTGAGYT
>TRBV5-1
ASSSYPGQGTRLYSYNEQF
>TRBV6-1
ASKMSVGGGELF
>TRBV7-3
ASSRLRVGAGWGPGELF
>TRBV3-1
ASSQSSGGNQPQH
>TRBV30
AWTPITYEQY
>TRBV6-4
ASRPEGISNQPQH
>TRBV7-9
ARGDSSGANVLT
>TRBV5-1
ASSPAGTAEAEQF
>TRBV19
ASTPSAERYGYT
>TRBV10-3
AIRTDSDSSGSSGYEQY
>TRBV7-3
ASSSDGGPYNEQF
>TRBV6-1
ASSLGRVVISEQF
>TRBV10-3
AISGGLIYTGELF
>TRBV28
ATTLGGGRQPQH
>TRBV5-1
ASSPEGRGYGYT
>TRBV27
ASSFGTGGYGYT
>TRBV6-6
ASEGQIGGNTIY
>TRBV19
ASSRRTERGYGYT
>TRBV7-2
ASRGPNYGYT
>TRBV5-6
ASSLEGAQSTIY
>TRBV19
ASTGTSAYEQY
>TRBV7-2
ASSPNSGTSQETQY
>TRBV28
ASSETSGMYNEQF
>TRBV7-8
ASSRDRYIESNQPQH
>TRBV5-6
ASSSTPYEQY
>TRBV12-3/TRBV12-4
ASSFNRNEKLF
>TRBV6-4
ASSTSSGRIGNEQF
>TRBV5-4
ASSARQGTYEQY
>TRBV7-3
ASSSGTGWNSPLH
>TRBV7-3
ASSSVAGLSSYNEQF
>TRBV12-3/TRBV12-4
ASSLRELYEQY
>TRBV20-1
SATLGGYSNQPQH